These 30 T cell receptor beta chains were sequenced from one sample in a study of CD8+ T cells in alopecia areata. Once RNA had been extracted, it was reverse transcribed into cDNA to act as the sequencing template. Some clones are missing from TCRdb's copy, which holds only in-frame ones; the method was immunoSEQ multiplex PCR. Of around 86,000 clones in the sample, about 70% were seen once. Treatment indicated: oral pan-JAK inhibitor, 5-10 mg twice daily. The sequencing here drew on CD8+ T cells sorted from blood, taken at approximately week 44, from a patient treated with tofacitinib. The receptor source for this set is a human donor with alopecia areata.

This clone has just a few counts. This chain links TRBV29-1 with TRBJ2-5; D remains unclear. CDR1 is SQVTM and CDR2 is ANQGSEA in the germline V gene. This CDR3 is 14 amino acids long. The ends were cut back, 0 bases at V and 3 bases at J, with 11 bases in the middle. The CDR3 region has the DNA TGCAGCGTTGAAGATCGGGCCTATAAAGAGACCCAGTACTTC. Encoded protein: CSVEDRAYKETQYF.

V usage is TRBV7-6 and J usage is TRBJ2-3, with TRBD2 identical over 9 bases. The ends lost 1 base at V and 2 bases at J; junction bases unmatched: 10. The CDR3 is 18 residues long. Germline V CDR1 and CDR2: SGHVS, FNYEAQ. CDR3 DNA sequence: TGTGCCAGCAGCTTAGGGCGGGGGGGCCTCTCTAACACAGATACGCAGTATTTT. Protein sequence: CASSLGRGGLSNTDTQYF.

This clone has just a few counts. V gene TRBV29-1 combines with J gene TRBJ1-2; D is undetermined. Trimming removed 4 bases from V and 8 bases from J, with 17 bases in between. Germline lookup yields CDR1 SQVTM and CDR2 ANQGSEA. This CDR3 contains 13 residues. CDR3 amino acids: CSVVAGNGGGYTF. CDR3 DNA sequence: TGCAGCGTTGTGGCGGGGAATGGCGGCGGCTACACCTTC.

J is TRBJ2-7 and V is TRBV5-6; perhaps TRBD1 as D (5 bases). The V gene lost 2 bases and the J gene lost 3 bases, with 12 bases spanning the gap. The CDR3 loop spans 14 amino acids. Germline CDR1 SGHDT, CDR2 YYEEEE. The CDR3 loop reads CASSLQDLNYEQYF. The CDR3 region has the DNA TGTGCCAGCAGCTTACAGGATCTCAACTACGAGCAGTACTTC. The variable domain in full, with the rest retrieved from reference TRBV5-6 and TRBJ2-7, is DAGVTQSPTHLIKTRGQQVTLRCSPKSGHDTVSWYQQALGQGPQFIFQYYEEEERQRGNFPDRFSGHQFPNYSSELNVNALLLGDSALYLCASSLQDLNYEQYFGPGTRLTVT.

This chain uses TRBV2 with TRBJ1-1, with D hard to call. Per the germline V gene, CDR1 is SNHLY and CDR2 is FYNNEI. With 6 bases removed from V and 0 bases from J, the gap between germline ends came to 2 bases. The CDR3 sequence is 11 residues long. The CDR3 sequence: CASRVNTEAFF. DNA of the CDR3: TGTGCCAGCAGGGTGAACACTGAAGCTTTCTTT. The full variable domain, its missing parts supplied by reference TRBV2 and TRBJ1-1, is EPEVTQTPSHQVTQMGQEVILRCVPISNHLYFYWYRQILGQKVEFLVSFYNNEISEKSEIFDDQFSVERPDGSNFTLKIRSTKLEDSAMYFCASRVNTEAFFGQGTRLTVV.

This clone was counted between two and nine times. The V call is TRBV5-1, the J call TRBJ2-1; 13 bases match TRBD2. V lost 4 bases to trimming and J lost 4 bases; unmatched junction nucleotides: 5. The CDR3 length is 16 residues. The V gene's germline CDR1 is SGHRS and CDR2 YFSETQ. CDR3 region: CASSVGTSGTYNEQFF. For the CDR3, the DNA is TGCGCCAGCAGCGTAGGGACTAGCGGGACGTACAATGAGCAGTTCTTC. Full variable domain (remainder filled in from reference TRBV5-1 and TRBJ2-1): KAGVTQTPRYLIKTRGQQVTLSCSPISGHRSVSWYQQTPGQGLQFLFEYFSETQRNKGNFPGRFSGRQFSNSRSEMNVSTLELGDSALYLCASSVGTSGTYNEQFFGPGTRLTVL.

This clone was seen repeatedly, ten times or more. The chain links TRBV29-1 to TRBJ2-3, with 8 bases fitting TRBD2. The V segment lost 0 bases and the J segment 7 bases; nucleotides outside the gene matches: 6. The CDR3 has 14 residues. Germline-derived CDR1 and CDR2 are SQVTM and ANQGSEA. CDR3 nucleotides: TGCAGCGTTGAAGATGCGGGGGGAGGTTATACGCAGTATTTT. It specifies CSVEDAGGGYTQYF.

The gene calls are TRBV7-9 and TRBJ1-6; D remains ambiguous. CDR3 length equals 15 residues. The V end was cut by 5 bases, the J end by 10 bases, with 18 bases between. Germline V CDR1 and CDR2: SEHNR, FQNEAQ (reference sequence). The CDR3 nucleotides read TGTGCCAGCAGCCTACCGGGAGAGCGACTATCACCCCTCCACTTT. Its translation: CASSLPGERLSPLHF.

The CDR3 DNA is TGTGCCAGCAGTGGTGGACAACGCCAAGAGACCCAGTACTTC. Its translation is CASSGGQRQETQYF. The genes are TRBV7-2 and TRBJ2-5, with D possibly being TRBD1 (5 bases). There are 14 residues in the CDR3. Per the germline V gene, CDR1 is SGHTA and CDR2 is FQGNSA. V was cut by 6 bases and J by 1 base, with 12 bases left in between.

This clone was seen a handful of times. This sequence joins TRBV25-1 and TRBJ2-2, with a tentative D call TRBD1 (6 bases). The V gene's germline CDR1 is MGHDK and CDR2 SYGVNS. The CDR3 contains 17 residues. V was shortened by 4 bases and J by 4 bases, with 19 bases between the two germline ends. CDR3 sequence: CASSATHGTQPTGELFF. The CDR3 region has the DNA TGTGCCAGCAGTGCAACTCACGGGACACAACCCACCGGGGAGCTGTTTTTT.

The chain carries TRBV7-9 and TRBJ1-5, with 10 bases aligning to TRBD1. The CDR3 is 14 amino acids. CDR1 and CDR2 (germline): SEHNR, FQNEAQ (reference sequence). With 5 bases clipped from V and 5 bases from J, the junction kept 3 bases outside the gene matches. CDR3 region: CASSVGQGDQPQHF. DNA for the CDR3: TGTGCCAGCAGCGTCGGACAGGGGGATCAGCCCCAGCATTTT. Complete variable domain (other parts from reference TRBV7-9 and TRBJ1-5): DTGVSQNPRHKITKRGQNVTFRCDPISEHNRLYWYRQTLGQGPEFLTYFQNEAQLEKSRLLSDRFSAERPKGSFSTLEIQRTEQGDSAMYLCASSVGQGDQPQHFGDGTRLSIL.

This clone was counted a few times. V usage is TRBV19 and J usage is TRBJ2-7, with a tentative D call TRBD1 (5 bases). V was clipped by 5 bases and J by 3 bases, with 11 bases between them. This CDR3 has 13 amino acids. Germline CDR1 LNHDA, CDR2 SQIVND (reference sequence). CDR3 bases: TGTGCCAGTAGTTCAGGGTCAGACTACGAGCAGTACTTC. This encodes CASSSGSDYEQYF. The full variable domain, in which reference TRBV19 and TRBJ2-7 provide the parts outside the CDR3, is DGGITQSPKYLFRKEGQNVTLSCEQNLNHDAMYWYRQDPGQGLRLIYYSQIVNDFQKGDIAEGYSVSREKKESFPLTVTSAQKNPTAFYLCASSSGSDYEQYFGPGTRLTVT.

The chain employs TRBV7-8 and TRBJ1-1; TRBD1 agrees at 8 bases. V lost 1 base and J lost 7; bases outside the gene matches: 8. The CDR3 has 15 residues. CDR1 is SGHVS, CDR2 FQNEAQ, per germline. DNA for the CDR3: TGTGCCAGCAGCTTAGGCAGGGGGCGTAGGAATGAAGCTTTCTTT. Its translation: CASSLGRGRRNEAFF.

This clone has more than one count but fewer than ten. The chain has TRBV30 and TRBJ1-1; maybe TRBD1 (5 bases). V lost 3 bases and J lost 8, with 13 bases in between. Germline assignment: CDR1 GTSNPN and CDR2 SVGIG (reference sequence). The CDR3 spans 12 residues. CDR3 sequence reads: CAWSQSGAEAFF. The CDR3 coding sequence is TGTGCCTGGAGCCAAAGTGGGGCAGAAGCTTTCTTT.

The rearrangement joins TRBV7-3 to TRBJ1-2, with D possibly matching TRBD1 (6 bases). CDR1 is SGHTA and CDR2 is FQGTGA in the germline V gene. CDR3 size: 14 residues. Trimming stripped 4 bases from V and 2 bases from J, with 11 bases between. The CDR3 is CASSSRTDNYGYTF. CDR3 nucleotides: TGTGCCAGCAGCTCCAGGACAGACAACTATGGCTACACCTTC. The full variable domain, rest sourced from reference TRBV7-3 and TRBJ1-2, is GAGVSQTPSNKVTEKGKYVELRCDPISGHTALYWYRQSLGQGPEFLIYFQGTGAADDSGLPNDRFFAVRPEGSVSTLKIQRTERGDSAVYLCASSSRTDNYGYTFGSGTRLTVV.

This clone was observed a single time. The chain employs TRBV15 and TRBJ1-6; a possible D gene is TRBD1 (6 bases). The germline gives CDR1 LNHNV, CDR2 YYDKDF (reference sequence). The CDR3 is made up of 19 amino acids. The V and J ends lost 1 base and 0 bases respectively, with 16 bases between them. CDR3 sequence: CATSRGWDTLSSYNSPLHF. For the CDR3, the DNA is TGTGCCACCAGCAGAGGGTGGGACACCCTTAGCTCCTATAATTCACCCCTCCACTTT.

The V and J genes are TRBV7-3 and TRBJ2-2; 10 bases are shared with TRBD1. The CDR3 spans 18 residues. Germline assignment: CDR1 SGHTA and CDR2 FQGTGA. The ends lost 5 bases at V and 2 bases at J; junction bases unmatched: 11. The CDR3 reads CASSITPSTGGNTGELFF. The CDR3 region has the DNA TGTGCCAGCAGCATCACCCCCTCGACAGGGGGCAACACCGGGGAGCTGTTTTTT.

The chain links TRBV4-3 to TRBJ2-7; a possible D gene is TRBD1 (5 bases). Trimming removed 0 bases from V and 5 bases from J, with 17 bases in between. Germline loops: CDR1 LGHNA, CDR2 YSLEER. CDR3 length: 16 residues. In nucleotides, the CDR3 is TGCGCCAGCAGCCAAGATTGGGCAGTGGGGCTAAACGAGCAGTACTTC. Amino acids: CASSQDWAVGLNEQYF.

The V gene is TRBV19, the J gene TRBJ1-5; 10 bases match TRBD1. The CDR3 has 15 residues. The V gene end was trimmed by 7 bases and the J gene end by 6 bases; junction bases not matched to a gene: 9. Germline V gene sequence: CDR1 LNHDA, CDR2 SQIVND (reference sequence). The CDR3 region has the DNA TGTGCCAGTATCGAAGCTGGGACAGGGGTTCAGCCCCAGCATTTT. Translating it yields CASIEAGTGVQPQHF.

The J gene is TRBJ1-5, the V gene TRBV19; perhaps TRBD1 as D (5 bases). V lost 5 bases, J lost 7 bases, and 18 bases lay in between. CDR1 LNHDA and CDR2 SQIVND come from the germline V gene (reference sequence). This CDR3 comprises 15 residues. CDR3 amino acids: CASSPFGRVEQPQHF. The CDR3 DNA is TGTGCCAGTAGTCCCTTTGGCAGGGTGGAACAGCCCCAGCATTTT.

The CDR3 here is CAWTEVSGYNEQFF. The CDR3 bases are TGTGCCTGGACCGAGGTATCGGGCTACAATGAGCAGTTCTTC. V usage is TRBV30 and J usage is TRBJ2-1; D unresolved. The V and J ends lost 4 bases and 3 bases respectively, with 13 bases between them. The germline gives CDR1 GTSNPN, CDR2 SVGIG (reference sequence). The CDR3 totals 14 residues.

V and J are TRBV4-3 and TRBJ2-1, with D hard to call. The CDR3 totals 13 residues. Germline values: CDR1 LGHNA, CDR2 YSLEER. V lost 0 bases to trimming and J lost 8 bases, with 8 bases between them. The CDR3 sequence is CASSQDSGYEQFF. The CDR3 bases are TGCGCCAGCAGCCAAGATTCGGGCTATGAGCAGTTCTTC.

The genes are TRBV7-2 and TRBJ2-5; 9 bases line up with TRBD2. CDR1 and CDR2 from the germline V gene are SGHTA and FQGNSA. This CDR3 is built from 15 residues. The V segment lost 3 bases and the J segment 5 bases; nucleotides outside the gene matches: 7. CDR3 nucleotides: TGTGCCAGCAGCTTCGGGACTAGCCTTCGGGAGACCCAGTACTTC. Its translation is CASSFGTSLRETQYF.

The V and J genes are TRBV4-3 and TRBJ1-1; the match to TRBD1 covers 9 bases. V gave up 1 base and J gave up 1 base; unmatched junction bases: 7. This CDR3 region has 17 residues. Germline V gene lookup returns CDR1 LGHNA and CDR2 YSLEER. DNA for the CDR3: TGCGCCAGCAGCCAAGCCCCCTGGGGACAGGGGAACACTGAAGCTTTCTTT. Translating it yields CASSQAPWGQGNTEAFF.

The table lists this clone with a count of one. The sample carries other DNA sequences with the same CDR3. This chain connects TRBV30 to TRBJ2-7, with D uncertain. The CDR3 runs 12 residues. Trimming left V 3 bases short and J 1 base short, with 7 bases between. The V gene's germline CDR1 is GTSNPN and CDR2 SVGIG (reference sequence). CDR3 loop: CAWSPGSYEQYF. The CDR3, as DNA: TGTGCCTGGAGCCCCGGATCCTACGAGCAGTACTTC.

This clone was detected a few times. The chain is built from TRBV9 and TRBJ2-3; the D call may be TRBD1 or TRBD2 (5 bases each). Germline V gene data show CDR1 as SGDLS and CDR2 as YYNGEE. The CDR3 has 15 amino acids. Trimming cost V 4 bases and J 5 bases, with 17 bases left between them. Here the CDR3 DNA reads TGTGCCAGCAGCACACCGGGACGGCAGAAAGATACGCAGTATTTT. Protein: CASSTPGRQKDTQYF. The full variable domain, with the rest looked up from reference TRBV9 and TRBJ2-3, is DSGVTQTPKHLITATGQRVTLRCSPRSGDLSVYWYQQSLDQGLQFLIQYYNGEERAKGNILERFSAQQFPDLHSELNLSSLELGDSALYFCASSTPGRQKDTQYFGPGTRLTVL.

The J gene is TRBJ1-2, the V gene TRBV7-8; D perhaps matches TRBD1 (5 bases). The CDR3 runs to 14 residues. Per germline, CDR1 SGHVS and CDR2 FQNEAQ. V was clipped by 1 base and J by 8 bases, with 14 bases between them. The CDR3 coding sequence is TGTGCCAGCAGCTTAGGAGGTGGGACGGGCGGCTACACCTTC. The encoded protein is CASSLGGGTGGYTF.

V and J are TRBV7-3 and TRBJ2-2, with a tentative D call TRBD2 (7 bases). The V end was cut by 2 bases, the J end by 6 bases, with 22 bases between. Germline V gives CDR1 SGHTA, CDR2 FQGTGA. The CDR3 is 18 amino acids. CDR3 coding DNA: TGTGCCAGCAGCTTATTGGGCATGACAGGACTAGGAGCCGGGGAGCTGTTTTTT. Encoded protein: CASSLLGMTGLGAGELFF.

This chain links TRBV29-1 with TRBJ2-3, with no clear D. The CDR3 totals 11 residues. With 1 base removed from V and 1 base from J, the gap between germline ends came to 0 bases. Germline assignment: CDR1 SQVTM and CDR2 ANQGSEA. CDR3 protein: CSVEGTDTQYF. CDR3 nucleotides: TGCAGCGTTGAAGGCACAGATACGCAGTATTTT.

V is TRBV6-1 and J is TRBJ2-7; no definite D call. Trimming cost V 4 bases and J 0 bases, with 13 bases left between them. Germline-derived CDR1 and CDR2 are MNHNS and SASEGT. This CDR3 has 15 residues. The CDR3 DNA reads as TGTGCCAGCAGTGTTGGGCCTTCGAGCTCCTACGAGCAGTACTTC. Protein: CASSVGPSSSYEQYF.